The clone carrying this T cell receptor (beta chain) was seen many times. This sample is part of a study of blood T cell repertoires in COVID-19. The CDR3 has 13 residues. The trim removed 5 bases at V and 3 bases at J, leaving 4 bases unmatched. Germline V CDR1 and CDR2: SGHNT, YYREEE (reference sequence). Original handling: Cell counts per sample came from amplifying reference gene primers. Produced via immunoSEQ multiplex PCR; TCRdb's table is partial and in-frame only. The D gene and trimming were derived from the DNA, and the V and J assignments and clone size from that table. In the table there are about 52,000 clones, roughly 82% of which are singletons.

The sample taken for sequencing was peripheral blood. The chain has TRBV5-4 and TRBJ1-2; 7 nucleotides line up with TRBD1. This TCR came from a woman older than 75 with acute or convalescent COVID-19. CDR3 sequence reads: CASRPGTDYGYTF. The CDR3 nucleotides are TGTGCCAGCAGACCCGGGACAGACTATGGCTACACCTTC.